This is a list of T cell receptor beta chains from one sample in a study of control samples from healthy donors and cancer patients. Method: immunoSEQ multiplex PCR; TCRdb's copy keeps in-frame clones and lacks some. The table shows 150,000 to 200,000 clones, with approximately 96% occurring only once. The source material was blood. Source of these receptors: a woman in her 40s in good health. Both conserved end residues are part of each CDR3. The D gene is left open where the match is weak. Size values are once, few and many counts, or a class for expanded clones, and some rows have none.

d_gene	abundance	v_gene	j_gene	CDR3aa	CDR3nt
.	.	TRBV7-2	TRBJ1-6	CASSLSGRGSPLHF	TGTGCCAGCAGCTTATCGGGAAGGGGATCACCCCTCCACTTT
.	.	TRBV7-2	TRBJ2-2	CASSFGQVTGELFF	TGTGCCAGCAGCTTCGGACAAGTCACCGGGGAGCTGTTTTTT
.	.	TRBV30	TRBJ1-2	CAWSVLGRNYGYTF	TGTGCCTGGAGTGTACTCGGCAGGAACTATGGCTACACCTTC
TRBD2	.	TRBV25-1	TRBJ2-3	CASRGLAVTSTDTQYF	TGTGCCAGCAGGGGACTAGCGGTTACTAGCACAGATACGCAGTATTTT
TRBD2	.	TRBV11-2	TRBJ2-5	CASGRWGEGPQETQYF	TGTGCCAGCGGCAGATGGGGGGAGGGGCCCCAAGAGACCCAGTACTTC
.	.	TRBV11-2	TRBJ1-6	CASSLGRIYNSPLHF	TGTGCCAGCAGCTTAGGGCGGATCTATAATTCACCCCTCCACTTT
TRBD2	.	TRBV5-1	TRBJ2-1	CASSSEPFAGDNEQFF	TGCGCCAGCAGCTCGGAACCGTTTGCGGGAGACAATGAGCAGTTCTTC
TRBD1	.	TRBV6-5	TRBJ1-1	CASGDRLHPDEAFF	TGTGCCAGCGGGGACAGGCTACATCCGGATGAAGCTTTCTTT
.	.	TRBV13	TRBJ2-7	CASSATEPHEQYF	TGTGCCAGCAGCGCGACGGAACCCCACGAGCAGTACTTC
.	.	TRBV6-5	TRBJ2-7	CASSYRSTQGSREQYF	TGTGCCAGCAGTTATCGATCTACGCAGGGGTCTAGGGAGCAGTACTTC
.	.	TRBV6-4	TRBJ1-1	CASNEGGYTEAFF	TGTGCCAGCAACGAAGGGGGATATACTGAAGCTTTCTTT
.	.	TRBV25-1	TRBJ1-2	CASSPSGALEGHTF	TGTGCCAGCAGTCCTAGTGGGGCTTTGGAGGGGCACACCTTC
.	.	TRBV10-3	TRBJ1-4	CAISERVLNEKLFF	TGTGCCATCAGTGAACGGGTCCTGAATGAAAAACTGTTTTTT
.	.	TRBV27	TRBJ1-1	CASSPAGTFREAFF	TGTGCCAGCAGCCCCGCAGGCACCTTTCGGGAAGCTTTCTTT
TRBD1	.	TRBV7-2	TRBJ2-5	CASSGDRVQETQYF	TGTGCCAGCAGCGGGGACAGGGTCCAGGAGACCCAGTACTTC
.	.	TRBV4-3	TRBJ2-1	CASSQGYWGSSYNEQFF	TGCGCCAGCAGCCAAGGTTACTGGGGGAGCTCCTACAATGAGCAGTTCTTC
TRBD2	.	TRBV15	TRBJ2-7	CATSSGTSGSYEQYF	TGTGCCACCAGCAGCGGGACTAGCGGATCCTACGAGCAGTACTTC
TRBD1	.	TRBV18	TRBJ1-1	CASSPPGQGAIKAFF	TGTGCCAGCTCACCGCCGGGGCAGGGGGCTATAAAAGCTTTCTTT
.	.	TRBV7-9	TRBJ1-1	CASSSPGNEAFF	TGTGCCAGCAGCTCACCCGGGAATGAAGCTTTCTTT
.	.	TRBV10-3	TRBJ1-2	CASRLVVGGNYGYTF	TGTGCCAGCCGCCTTGTGGTCGGCGGAAACTATGGCTACACCTTC
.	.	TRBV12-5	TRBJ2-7	CASGLASIGFQAYEQYF	TGTGCTAGTGGTTTGGCATCTATTGGGTTCCAGGCCTACGAGCAGTACTTC
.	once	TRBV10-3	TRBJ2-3	CAISESTDTQYF	TGTGCCATCAGTGAGTCTACAGATACGCAGTATTTT
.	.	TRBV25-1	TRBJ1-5	CASSGTGYSNQPQHF	TGTGCCAGCAGCGGAACAGGTTATAGCAATCAGCCCCAGCATTTT
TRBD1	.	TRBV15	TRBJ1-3	CATSRERTGEVGNTIYF	TGTGCCACCAGCAGAGAAAGGACAGGGGAAGTTGGAAACACCATATATTTT
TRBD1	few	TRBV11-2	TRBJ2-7	CASSLAGTGHEQYF	TGTGCCAGCAGCTTAGCTGGGACAGGACACGAGCAGTACTTC
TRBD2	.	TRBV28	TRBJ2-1	CASSTSGSSYNEQFF	TGTGCCAGCAGCACGAGCGGGAGCTCCTACAATGAGCAGTTCTTC
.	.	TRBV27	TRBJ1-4	CASSLSRRATNEKLFF	TGTGCCAGCAGTTTAAGTAGGAGGGCAACTAATGAAAAACTGTTTTTT
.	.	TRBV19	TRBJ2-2	CASRRSGLQNTGELFF	TGTGCCAGTAGGAGGAGCGGACTACAGAACACCGGGGAGCTGTTTTTT
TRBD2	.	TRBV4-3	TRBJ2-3	CASGAAGELDTQYF	TGCGCCAGCGGAGCAGCGGGAGAGCTAGATACGCAGTATTTT
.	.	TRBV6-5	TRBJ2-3	CAGRIADTQYF	TGTGCCGGGAGGATCGCAGATACGCAGTATTTT
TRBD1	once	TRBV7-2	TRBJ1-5	CASSLDRGDNQPQHF	TGTGCCAGCAGCTTGGACAGGGGCGATAATCAGCCCCAGCATTTT
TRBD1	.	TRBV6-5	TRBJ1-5	CASRQGLNQPQHF	TGTGCCAGCAGACAGGGGCTCAATCAGCCCCAGCATTTT
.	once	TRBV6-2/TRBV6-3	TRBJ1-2	CASSSSRNNSF	TGTGCCAGCAGTTCGTCACGGAATAACTCCTTC
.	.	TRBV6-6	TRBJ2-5	CASSYSRGTQYF	TGTGCCAGCAGTTACTCGCGGGGGACCCAGTACTTC
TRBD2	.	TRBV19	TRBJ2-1	CASSIVFPGGRNEQFF	TGTGCCAGTAGTATAGTCTTTCCGGGAGGGAGGAATGAGCAGTTCTTC
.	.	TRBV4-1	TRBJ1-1	CASSQDPRSDANTEAFF	TGCGCCAGCAGCCAAGATCCCCGCTCGGACGCCAACACTGAAGCTTTCTTT
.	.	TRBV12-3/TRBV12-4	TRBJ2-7	CASSYSYEQYF	TGTGCCAGCAGTTACTCCTACGAGCAGTACTTC
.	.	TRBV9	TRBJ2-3	CASSVDAWAGRTDTQYF	TGTGCCAGCAGCGTAGACGCTTGGGCGGGTCGGACAGATACGCAGTATTTT
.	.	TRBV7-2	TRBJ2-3	CASSLVGGRSDTQYF	TGTGCCAGCAGCTTAGTTGGGGGAAGGTCGGATACGCAGTATTTT
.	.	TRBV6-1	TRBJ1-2	CASSENSFYGYTF	TGTGCCAGCAGTGAAAACAGTTTTTATGGCTACACCTTC
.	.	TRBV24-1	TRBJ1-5	CATSDGLRGDQPQHF	TGTGCCACCAGTGATGGGTTGAGAGGAGATCAGCCCCAGCATTTT
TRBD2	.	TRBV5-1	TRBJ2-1	CASSLDDLAGSSYNEQFF	TGCGCCAGCAGCTTGGACGATTTAGCGGGGAGCTCCTACAATGAGCAGTTCTTC
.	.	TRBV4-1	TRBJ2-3	CASSQPGPNSYF	TGCGCCAGCAGCCAGCCGGGACCAAACAGCTATTTT
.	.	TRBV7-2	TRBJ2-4	CASSLEIDSQNLDF	TGTGCCAGCAGCTTAGAAATAGACAGCCAAAATCTGGACTTC
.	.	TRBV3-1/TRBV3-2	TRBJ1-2	CASSQELRQGYGYTF	TGTGCCAGCAGCCAAGAGTTAAGGCAGGGATATGGCTACACCTTC
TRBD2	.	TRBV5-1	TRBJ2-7	CASSLGQSGRPYEQYF	TGCGCCAGCAGCTTGGGGCAGAGCGGGAGGCCTTACGAGCAGTACTTC
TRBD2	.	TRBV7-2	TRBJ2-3	CASSLLGLATDTQYF	TGTGCCAGCAGCTTACTTGGACTAGCGACAGATACGCAGTATTTT
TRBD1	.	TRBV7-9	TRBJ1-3	CASSGTGGPGNTIYF	TGTGCCAGCAGCGGCACAGGGGGGCCTGGAAACACCATATATTTT
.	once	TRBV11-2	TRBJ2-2	CASIRKGVGELFF	TGTGCCAGCATCCGCAAGGGGGTCGGGGAGCTGTTTTTT
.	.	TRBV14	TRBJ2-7	CASSQGGSTEQYF	TGTGCCAGCAGCCAAGGAGGGTCTACGGAGCAGTACTTC
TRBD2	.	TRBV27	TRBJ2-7	CASKASGTYEQYF	TGTGCCAGCAAGGCTAGCGGAACCTACGAGCAGTACTTC
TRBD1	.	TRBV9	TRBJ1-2	CASSVVEVGGRDYGYTF	TGTGCCAGCAGCGTAGTGGAGGTAGGGGGCAGGGACTATGGCTACACCTTC
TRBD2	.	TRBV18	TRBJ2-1	CASSMGLAGENEQFF	TGTGCCAGCTCAATGGGACTAGCGGGAGAAAATGAGCAGTTCTTC
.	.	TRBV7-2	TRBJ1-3	CASSLGGAWGNTIYF	TGTGCCAGCAGCTTAGGCGGGGCTTGGGGAAACACCATATATTTT
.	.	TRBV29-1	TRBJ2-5	CSAYDETQYF	TGCAGCGCATACGACGAGACCCAGTACTTC
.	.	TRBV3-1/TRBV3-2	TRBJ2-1	CASSQDRNNEQFF	TGTGCCAGCAGCCAAGACCGGAACAATGAGCAGTTCTTC
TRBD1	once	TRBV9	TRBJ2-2	CASSPRGQGDGELFF	TGTGCCAGCAGCCCCCGGGGACAGGGTGACGGGGAGCTGTTTTTT
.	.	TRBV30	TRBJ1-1	CASSRGLNTEAFF	TGTGCCTCCTCGAGGGGCCTGAACACTGAAGCTTTCTTT
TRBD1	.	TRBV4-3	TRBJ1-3	CASSQAGQFGNTIYF	TGCGCCAGCAGCCAAGCGGGACAGTTTGGAAACACCATATATTTT
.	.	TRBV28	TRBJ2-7	CASSFTEQYF	TGTGCCAGCAGTTTCACGGAGCAGTACTTC